Reported below is one T cell receptor (beta chain). Its antigen remains unknown. This sample was taken from a study of cytomegalovirus exposure and HLA in healthy donors. Background on the study: There were under 130 million unique TCR beta sequences, drawn from about 190 million T cells, in an earlier analysis. Study-wide points: In a later analysis, TCR association rates varied by HLA locus: DRB1 most, HLA-C fewest. A few CMV-associated chains were confirmed in vitro to be specific for CMV antigens.

The CDR3 runs to 15 residues. V lost 2 bases, J lost 2 bases, and 3 bases stayed unmatched. The germline gives CDR1 MDHEN, CDR2 SYDVKM. Amplification used 60 Vbeta primers and 13 Jbeta primers. In the original workflow: Later analysis identified roughly 82 million unique TCR beta chains, approximately 11 million shared. Sequencing was performed with immunoSEQ multiplex PCR; in TCRdb, only in-frame clones are kept and a portion is missing. The V and J calls and clone size were taken over from that table, and D and trimming were inferred from the DNA. This table holds 150,000 or so clones, around 78% found once.

The V call is TRBV28, the J call TRBJ2-1, with 7 bases identical to TRBD1. Sequenced input: PBMCs. This clonotype was obtained from a female donor in good health and CMV-seronegative. CDR3 amino acids: CASSLGDRAYNEQFF. The CDR3 DNA reads TGTGCCAGCAGTTTAGGTGACAGGGCCTACAATGAGCAGTTCTTC. Together with reference TRBV28 and TRBJ2-1, the CDR3 gives the full variable domain: DVKVTQSSRYLVKRTGEKVFLECVQDMDHENMFWYRQDPGLGLRLIYFSYDVKMKEKGDIPEGYSVSREKKERFSLILESASTNQTSMYLCASSLGDRAYNEQFFGPGTRLTVL.